This TCR beta chain was identified in a study of T-cell reconstitution after alpha-beta-depleted transplantation in children listed by TCRdb under 2016. Some background on the complete study: T-cell immune reconstitution after TCRalphabeta/CD19-depleted allogeneic hematopoietic cell transplantation in children was quantitatively tracked in the study by means of TCR repertoire profiling.

This specimen's treatment or condition label, per the study, means: allogeneic hematopoietic cell transplantation with graft depleted of TCRalphabeta T cells and CD19 B cells. TCRalphabeta/CD19-depleted allogeneic hematopoietic cell grafts were given to the transplant recipients, all of whom were children. The library was made by PCR. Sequencing was carried out with an Illumina HiSeq 2500. To normalize quantification of the TCRbeta repertoire, the TCR libraries were built with molecular barcoding that relied on unique molecular identifiers. TCRdb reanalyzed the raw reads on its own, using fastp at Q25 for trimming and MiXCR for clone calling, and kept in-frame beta chains. Under each unique CDR3 protein, matching rows form one entry showing the most common genes and DNA. The sample table lists a few hundred thousand distinct CDR3 sequences, 15% to 20% of them with a count of one. In total, the top ten clones hold just under 30% of the sample.

Turning to this clonotype: Its antigen remains undetermined. No base-level quality is on record; no much larger clone is a single base apart.

The research as a whole found: In some patients, the high TCRbeta diversity seen at day 60 was put down to recipient T cells and intrathymic progenitors that had survived conditioning. Over the following months the frequencies of hyperexpanded clones went down, and after one year T-cell counts and TCRbeta diversity were mostly credited to newly produced T cells. The apparently early alphabetaT-cell count recovery about two months after transplant was reportedly dependent on only several hundred rapidly expanded clones derived from non-depleted graft cells.

The specimen was PBMCs, mostly from graft donor cells, collected 360 days after TCRalphabeta/CD19-depleted stem cell transplant. This clonotype was sampled from a boy in the first two years of life who had a stem cell transplant for Wiskott-Aldrich syndrome, so the T cells may come from the graft donor.

The DNA sequence is given as TGCAGCGCCGGGGGTCTCTACACAGATACGCAGTATTTT. The resulting protein is CSAGGLYTDTQYF. The chain couples TRBV29-1 to TRBJ2-3, with TRBD2 perhaps the D gene, on 6 matching bases. Trimming at the junction amounts to 7 bases on V and 2 bases on J, and the germline ends lie 13 bases apart. The germline V gene yields SQVTM for CDR1 and ANQGSEA for CDR2. From cysteine to phenylalanine, the CDR3 is 13 amino acids long. The retained sequence is limited to the CDR3, 39 bases, with the frame set at the first base.